This is a list of T cell receptor beta chains from one sample in a study of memory CD8 T cells in hepatitis C reinfection. Profiling relied on immunoSEQ multiplex PCR, and the TCRdb table lists in-frame clones only, not all of them. The data hold under 50,000 clones, with approximately 88% observed a single time. The sequenced sample was naive CD8+ T cells sorted from blood. The receptors were gathered from a man between 18 and 29 years old with hepatitis C virus infection. Each CDR3 is given with its conserved first and last residue. Each record gives: J gene, CDR3 length, clone size, D gene, V gene, CDR3 DNA, CDR3 protein. The D gene is left open where the match is weak. Expanded clones are given a class, and other clones once, few, many or no size at all.

j_call: TRBJ2-2; cdr3_length: 16; clone_size: NA; d_call: NA; v_call: TRBV7-6; cdr3_nt: TGTGCCAGCAGCCCCCTGGGGGGGCCGAACACCGGGGAGCTGTTTTTT; cdr3_aa: CASSPLGGPNTGELFF
j_call: TRBJ2-1; cdr3_length: 17; clone_size: once; d_call: TRBD2; v_call: TRBV4-2; cdr3_nt: TGTGCCAGCAGCCAAGAAATTGAGCGGGAGTCCTACAATGAGCAGTTCTTC; cdr3_aa: CASSQEIERESYNEQFF
j_call: TRBJ2-3; cdr3_length: 16; clone_size: NA; d_call: NA; v_call: TRBV7-6; cdr3_nt: TGTGCCAGCAGCTTAGGGGAAGCGGTGGAAACAGATACGCAGTATTTT; cdr3_aa: CASSLGEAVETDTQYF
j_call: TRBJ2-1; cdr3_length: 16; clone_size: NA; d_call: NA; v_call: TRBV15; cdr3_nt: TGTGCCACCAGCACCCATCGGGGAGGTTCCTACAATGAGCAGTTCTTC; cdr3_aa: CATSTHRGGSYNEQFF
j_call: TRBJ2-7; cdr3_length: 14; clone_size: NA; d_call: NA; v_call: TRBV27; cdr3_nt: TGTGCCAGCAGTTTAAGAGGGTTCTCCTACGAGCAGTACTTC; cdr3_aa: CASSLRGFSYEQYF
j_call: TRBJ2-1; cdr3_length: 15; clone_size: NA; d_call: NA; v_call: TRBV5-1; cdr3_nt: TGCGCCAGCAGCACAGGGCAAAGCTCCTACAATGAGCAGTTCTTC; cdr3_aa: CASSTGQSSYNEQFF
j_call: TRBJ2-1; cdr3_length: 17; clone_size: NA; d_call: NA; v_call: TRBV7-9; cdr3_nt: TGTGCCAGCAGCTCCACGCTCAGGGGCAGCTCCTACAATGAGCAGTTCTTC; cdr3_aa: CASSSTLRGSSYNEQFF
j_call: TRBJ1-2; cdr3_length: 13; clone_size: NA; d_call: NA; v_call: TRBV10-2; cdr3_nt: TGCGCCAGCAGCACCGGACAGAGCTATGGCTACACCTTC; cdr3_aa: CASSTGQSYGYTF
j_call: TRBJ2-3; cdr3_length: 17; clone_size: NA; d_call: TRBD2; v_call: TRBV7-2; cdr3_nt: TGTGCCAGCAGCCCCGAGGTAGCGGGGGCTGGCACAGATACGCAGTATTTT; cdr3_aa: CASSPEVAGAGTDTQYF
j_call: TRBJ1-3; cdr3_length: 15; clone_size: NA; d_call: NA; v_call: TRBV2; cdr3_nt: TGTGCCAGCAGTGAGATGAGAGACTCTGGAAACACCATATATTTT; cdr3_aa: CASSEMRDSGNTIYF
j_call: TRBJ2-1; cdr3_length: 15; clone_size: NA; d_call: TRBD2; v_call: TRBV9; cdr3_nt: TGTGCCAGCAGCGTAGGGACTAGCGAGTACAATGAGCAGTTCTTC; cdr3_aa: CASSVGTSEYNEQFF
j_call: TRBJ2-1; cdr3_length: 16; clone_size: NA; d_call: TRBD2; v_call: TRBV4-1; cdr3_nt: TGCGCCAGCAGCCAAGATACTAGCGGTTCCTACAATGAGCAGTTCTTC; cdr3_aa: CASSQDTSGSYNEQFF
j_call: TRBJ2-1; cdr3_length: 16; clone_size: NA; d_call: NA; v_call: TRBV11-2; cdr3_nt: TGTGCCAGCAGCCCTTCTAGCGCCATATATAACAATGAGCAGTTCTTC; cdr3_aa: CASSPSSAIYNNEQFF
j_call: TRBJ2-7; cdr3_length: 15; clone_size: NA; d_call: TRBD2; v_call: TRBV19; cdr3_nt: TGTGCCAGTAGTGGGACTAGCGGGAGGGCCTACGAGCAGTACTTC; cdr3_aa: CASSGTSGRAYEQYF
j_call: TRBJ1-2; cdr3_length: 14; clone_size: NA; d_call: NA; v_call: TRBV7-3; cdr3_nt: TGTGCCAGCAGCTTAGGGGCAGGGGACTATGGCTACACCTTC; cdr3_aa: CASSLGAGDYGYTF
j_call: TRBJ1-2; cdr3_length: 11; clone_size: NA; d_call: NA; v_call: TRBV10-3; cdr3_nt: TGTGCCATCAGTGAGGGGGAGAGCTACACCTTC; cdr3_aa: CAISEGESYTF
j_call: TRBJ2-2; cdr3_length: 16; clone_size: NA; d_call: NA; v_call: TRBV11-2; cdr3_nt: TGTGCCAGCAGCCTCCCCGGGGTCGAAAAGGCCGGGGAGCTGTTTTTT; cdr3_aa: CASSLPGVEKAGELFF
j_call: TRBJ2-1; cdr3_length: 15; clone_size: NA; d_call: NA; v_call: TRBV6-1; cdr3_nt: TGTGCCAGCACAGACGGGACCGGGAGCTACAATGAGCAGTTCTTC; cdr3_aa: CASTDGTGSYNEQFF
j_call: TRBJ2-1; cdr3_length: 11; clone_size: NA; d_call: NA; v_call: TRBV5-1; cdr3_nt: TGCGCCAGCAGCTTGGTACGGGAGCAGTTCTTC; cdr3_aa: CASSLVREQFF
j_call: TRBJ2-7; cdr3_length: 13; clone_size: NA; d_call: NA; v_call: TRBV2; cdr3_nt: TGTGCCAGCAGTGAGGGCGGACACTACGAGCAGTACTTC; cdr3_aa: CASSEGGHYEQYF
j_call: TRBJ2-7; cdr3_length: 15; clone_size: once; d_call: TRBD1; v_call: TRBV11-2; cdr3_nt: TGTGCCAGCAGCTTAGCACAGGGGGAGTCCTACGAGCAGTACTTC; cdr3_aa: CASSLAQGESYEQYF
j_call: TRBJ2-6; cdr3_length: 20; clone_size: NA; d_call: TRBD1; v_call: TRBV5-5; cdr3_nt: TGTGCCAGCAGCTTCCTCAAAGGGGGCGGAGCAGTCTCTGGGGCCAACGTCCTGACTTTC; cdr3_aa: CASSFLKGGGAVSGANVLTF
j_call: TRBJ1-2; cdr3_length: 14; clone_size: NA; d_call: TRBD1; v_call: TRBV7-9; cdr3_nt: TGTGCCAGCAGCGGCAGGCGGGACAGATGGGGCTACACCTTC; cdr3_aa: CASSGRRDRWGYTF
j_call: TRBJ2-3; cdr3_length: 17; clone_size: NA; d_call: TRBD2; v_call: TRBV9; cdr3_nt: TGTGCCAGCAGCGTTGGGACTAGCGGGAGTAAGACAGATACGCAGTATTTT; cdr3_aa: CASSVGTSGSKTDTQYF
j_call: TRBJ1-1; cdr3_length: 16; clone_size: NA; d_call: NA; v_call: TRBV4-1; cdr3_nt: TGCGCCAGCAGCCAAGACCCCGGACAGCCGAACACTGAAGCTTTCTTT; cdr3_aa: CASSQDPGQPNTEAFF
j_call: TRBJ2-3; cdr3_length: 13; clone_size: NA; d_call: NA; v_call: TRBV7-6; cdr3_nt: TGTGCCAGCAGTCCCCTCTTCGGAGATACGCAGTATTTT; cdr3_aa: CASSPLFGDTQYF
j_call: TRBJ2-3; cdr3_length: 14; clone_size: NA; d_call: NA; v_call: TRBV29-1; cdr3_nt: TGCAGCGTCCTCGCGGGCCCAGGCACAGATACGCAGTATTTT; cdr3_aa: CSVLAGPGTDTQYF
j_call: TRBJ2-6; cdr3_length: 15; clone_size: NA; d_call: TRBD1; v_call: TRBV30; cdr3_nt: TGTGCCTGGAGTACAGGGGGCCCTGGGGCCAACGTCCTGACTTTC; cdr3_aa: CAWSTGGPGANVLTF
j_call: TRBJ2-4; cdr3_length: 16; clone_size: NA; d_call: TRBD1; v_call: TRBV5-1; cdr3_nt: TGCGCCAGCAGCCAGCTGACCGGGACAGACAAAAACATTCAGTACTTC; cdr3_aa: CASSQLTGTDKNIQYF
j_call: TRBJ2-2; cdr3_length: 13; clone_size: NA; d_call: TRBD1; v_call: TRBV9; cdr3_nt: TGTGCCAGCAGCATTACAGGGGCCGGGGAGCTGTTTTTT; cdr3_aa: CASSITGAGELFF
j_call: TRBJ1-4; cdr3_length: 17; clone_size: NA; d_call: NA; v_call: TRBV7-9; cdr3_nt: TGTGCCAGCAGCTTAGCTAGAACCGGACAATGGAATGAAAAACTGTTTTTT; cdr3_aa: CASSLARTGQWNEKLFF
j_call: TRBJ2-7; cdr3_length: 15; clone_size: NA; d_call: NA; v_call: TRBV5-1; cdr3_nt: TGCGCCAGCAGCTTGGGTCAGGGAAGCTCCTACGAGCAGTACTTC; cdr3_aa: CASSLGQGSSYEQYF
j_call: TRBJ2-3; cdr3_length: 16; clone_size: NA; d_call: NA; v_call: TRBV29-1; cdr3_nt: TGCAGCGTCCCTGACATGACAGGGAGGACCACAGATACGCAGTATTTT; cdr3_aa: CSVPDMTGRTTDTQYF
j_call: TRBJ2-7; cdr3_length: 15; clone_size: NA; d_call: TRBD1; v_call: TRBV7-9; cdr3_nt: TGTGCCAGCAGCTTAGGCCTGGGACAGAGATACGAGCAGTACTTC; cdr3_aa: CASSLGLGQRYEQYF
j_call: TRBJ2-7; cdr3_length: 15; clone_size: NA; d_call: TRBD1; v_call: TRBV13; cdr3_nt: TGTGCCAGCAGCTTCACGGACAGGGAAGCATACGAGCAGTACTTC; cdr3_aa: CASSFTDREAYEQYF
j_call: TRBJ1-2; cdr3_length: 16; clone_size: NA; d_call: TRBD1; v_call: TRBV2; cdr3_nt: TGTGCCAGCAGTCCTAGGACAGGGAATTCCAACTATGGCTACACCTTC; cdr3_aa: CASSPRTGNSNYGYTF
j_call: TRBJ1-1; cdr3_length: 15; clone_size: once; d_call: TRBD1; v_call: TRBV4-1; cdr3_nt: TGCGCCAGCAGCCAAGGGGACAGTTCGGGTCCGGAAGCTTTCTTT; cdr3_aa: CASSQGDSSGPEAFF
j_call: TRBJ2-1; cdr3_length: 16; clone_size: NA; d_call: NA; v_call: TRBV30; cdr3_nt: TGTGCCTGGTCGACGATGACCCCGGGGGTATACAATGAGCAGTTCTTC; cdr3_aa: CAWSTMTPGVYNEQFF
j_call: TRBJ2-1; cdr3_length: 15; clone_size: NA; d_call: NA; v_call: TRBV5-4; cdr3_nt: TGTGCCAGCAGCGCCATAATTACAGGGACCACGGAGCAGTTCTTC; cdr3_aa: CASSAIITGTTEQFF
j_call: TRBJ2-7; cdr3_length: 16; clone_size: NA; d_call: TRBD2; v_call: TRBV28; cdr3_nt: TGTGCCAGCAGTTCCGTGGGACTAGCACCTCTCTACGAGCAGTACTTC; cdr3_aa: CASSSVGLAPLYEQYF
j_call: TRBJ2-7; cdr3_length: 13; clone_size: NA; d_call: TRBD1; v_call: TRBV4-1; cdr3_nt: TGCGCCAGCAGCGGGGACAGGGTCTACGAGCAGTACTTC; cdr3_aa: CASSGDRVYEQYF
j_call: TRBJ2-4; cdr3_length: 13; clone_size: NA; d_call: NA; v_call: TRBV6-6; cdr3_nt: TGTGCCAGCAGTTACTCACAGTGGGACATTCAGTACTTC; cdr3_aa: CASSYSQWDIQYF
j_call: TRBJ2-1; cdr3_length: 16; clone_size: once; d_call: NA; v_call: TRBV11-2; cdr3_nt: TGTGCCAGCAGCTTAGATGGGGTTAGCGGCTACAATGAGCAGTTCTTC; cdr3_aa: CASSLDGVSGYNEQFF
j_call: TRBJ1-1; cdr3_length: 12; clone_size: NA; d_call: NA; v_call: TRBV10-2; cdr3_nt: TGCGCCAGCAGTCATGGGAGCACTGAAGCTTTCTTT; cdr3_aa: CASSHGSTEAFF
j_call: TRBJ1-1; cdr3_length: 15; clone_size: NA; d_call: NA; v_call: TRBV5-4; cdr3_nt: TGTGCCAGCAGCCCCTCCGGGGGACTCGACACTGAAGCTTTCTTT; cdr3_aa: CASSPSGGLDTEAFF
j_call: TRBJ1-4; cdr3_length: 13; clone_size: NA; d_call: NA; v_call: TRBV6-5; cdr3_nt: TGTGCCAGCAGCCTCGCAGGGGCGACAAAACTGTTTTTT; cdr3_aa: CASSLAGATKLFF
j_call: TRBJ2-3; cdr3_length: 19; clone_size: NA; d_call: TRBD2; v_call: TRBV29-1; cdr3_nt: TGCAGCGTTGAGGGGGGGACTAGCAAATCAACCATTAGCACAGATACGCAGTATTTT; cdr3_aa: CSVEGGTSKSTISTDTQYF
j_call: TRBJ2-1; cdr3_length: 19; clone_size: NA; d_call: TRBD2; v_call: TRBV4-2; cdr3_nt: TGTGCCAGCAGCCAAGAAGGGGAGTGGCTAGCGGGAGATTACAATGAGCAGTTCTTC; cdr3_aa: CASSQEGEWLAGDYNEQFF
j_call: TRBJ2-2; cdr3_length: 19; clone_size: NA; d_call: NA; v_call: TRBV7-9; cdr3_nt: TGTGCCAGCAGCTTAGTCAGGGTCATTCTTATGTCGAACACCGGGGAGCTGTTTTTT; cdr3_aa: CASSLVRVILMSNTGELFF
j_call: TRBJ2-3; cdr3_length: 13; clone_size: NA; d_call: NA; v_call: TRBV6-5; cdr3_nt: TGTGCCAGCAGCCCCATTTCCACAGATACGCAGTATTTT; cdr3_aa: CASSPISTDTQYF
j_call: TRBJ1-1; cdr3_length: 12; clone_size: NA; d_call: NA; v_call: TRBV6-5; cdr3_nt: TGTGCCAGCAGTTACGGGGCCTTACCAGCTTTCTTT; cdr3_aa: CASSYGALPAFF
j_call: TRBJ2-3; cdr3_length: 16; clone_size: NA; d_call: TRBD2; v_call: TRBV6-4; cdr3_nt: TGTGCCAGCAGTGACTCCTCTAGCGGGGGCACAGATACGCAGTATTTT; cdr3_aa: CASSDSSSGGTDTQYF